This is a list of T cell receptor beta chains from one sample in a study of cytotoxic CD8 clonotypes in ibrutinib-treated CLL. Libraries were prepared by immunoSEQ multiplex PCR; TCRdb keeps only in-frame clonotypes and omits some of them. Among fewer than 100,000 clones listed, 85% to 90% were seen once. The sample was PBMCs, taken before ibrutinib treatment. These receptors originate from a human donor with chronic lymphocytic leukemia. CDR3s leave out the opening cysteine and the closing phenylalanine or tryptophan.

J gene	V gene	CDR3 length	CDR3 protein
TRBJ2-2	TRBV12-2	14	ASRLARGLFTGELF
TRBJ1-3	TRBV30	13	AWSGRVRAGNTIY
TRBJ2-1	TRBV6-6	11	ASSYGVASEQF
TRBJ1-2	TRBV10-2	14	ASSDPGGGASYGYT
TRBJ1-1	TRBV5-1	12	ASSMTRGATEAF
TRBJ1-3	TRBV6-5	13	ASSPSWGSGNTIY
TRBJ2-3	TRBV9	15	ASSGMEGLPSTDTQY
TRBJ2-1	TRBV4-1	12	ASSFGPRGREQF
TRBJ2-4	TRBV25-1	13	ASSELSGDKNIQY
TRBJ1-1	TRBV19	15	ATGDNKLQVSRVEAF
TRBJ2-5	TRBV19	15	ASSTIAGGLDQETQY
TRBJ2-2	TRBV7-2	11	ASSADNTGELF
TRBJ2-5	TRBV5-4	13	ASSLMGAGQETQY
TRBJ2-1	TRBV5-4	13	ASYPGLAEYNEQF
TRBJ2-7	TRBV7-6	13	ASSLAQDWGTRQY
TRBJ2-7	TRBV28	12	ASSLPTLFYEQY
TRBJ2-7	TRBV6-5	13	ASSSSRDRTYEQY
TRBJ2-3	TRBV5-1	11	ASSSSPGDTQY
TRBJ2-7	TRBV7-6	11	ASSFTSVGEQY
TRBJ2-7	TRBV14	12	ASSQLGQRVEQY
TRBJ2-3	TRBV5-1	12	ASSLRQESDTQY
TRBJ1-2	TRBV11-3	10	ASSEAGFGYT
TRBJ1-2	TRBV7-2	15	ASSGLGGGGSIYGYT
TRBJ2-5	TRBV19	11	ASRGVYQETQY
TRBJ2-7	TRBV28	14	ASRPPGLGSSYEQY
TRBJ1-1	TRBV30	11	AWSVRGLTEAF
TRBJ2-7	TRBV2	12	ATAQGLLSYEQY
TRBJ1-2	TRBV5-1	16	ASSFGRSGQDYNYGYT
TRBJ1-2	TRBV7-2	14	ASSQTNTNSVYGYT